The rows below give T cell receptor beta chains drawn from one sample of a study of cytomegalovirus exposure and HLA in healthy donors. Sequencing used immunoSEQ multiplex PCR; TCRdb keeps in-frame clones, though not all of them. The sample records under 200,000 clones, over 75% being singletons. The sequencing input was PBMCs. These TCRs come from a man aged 40-55 years in good health and CMV-seropositive. CDR3s include the opening cysteine and the closing phenylalanine or tryptophan. A D gene is named only where the DNA matches it firmly. The size entry is marked missing in some rows and otherwise reads once, few, many or a size class.

d_call clone_size j_call v_call cdr3_nt cdr3_aa
TRBD1 . TRBJ1-2 TRBV7-2 TGTGCCAGCAGCTTAGTACAGGGGTATGGCTACACCTTC CASSLVQGYGYTF
. . TRBJ2-1 TRBV5-1 TGCGCCAGCAGCTTGGGGGACAACTACAATGAGCAGTTCTTC CASSLGDNYNEQFF
. . TRBJ2-7 TRBV5-1 TGCGCCAGCAGCTTGGTAGGGCGGGACGACTCCTACGAGCAGTACTTC CASSLVGRDDSYEQYF
. once TRBJ1-5 TRBV28 TGTGCCAGCAGTTTAGGGCAGGGCTTCAATCAGCCCCAGCATTTT CASSLGQGFNQPQHF
. . TRBJ1-6 TRBV9 TGTGCCAGCAGCGTAACCGGGGTCCCGAATTCACCCCTCCACTTT CASSVTGVPNSPLHF
TRBD1 . TRBJ1-2 TRBV9 TGTGCCAGCAGCGTCCCGTCGGGACAGGGACTAGCTAACTATGGCTACACCTTC CASSVPSGQGLANYGYTF
TRBD1 . TRBJ2-7 TRBV2 TGTGCCAGCAGTGGGGACAGCCCATACGAGCAGTACTTC CASSGDSPYEQYF
TRBD1 . TRBJ1-4 TRBV6-5 TGTGCCAGCAGCCGACAGGGGGATGAAAAACTGTTTTTT CASSRQGDEKLFF
. . TRBJ1-2 TRBV30 TGTGCCTGGCGGAGGACTGGCTACACCTTC CAWRRTGYTF
TRBD1 few TRBJ2-4 TRBV19 TGTGCCAGTAGTATAAGGAGCAGGGACAGACTAGCCAAAAACATTCAGTACTTC CASSIRSRDRLAKNIQYF
TRBD1 . TRBJ1-5 TRBV2 TGTGCCAGCAGGACCGACAGGGGATATAGCAATCAGCCCCAGCATTTT CASRTDRGYSNQPQHF
TRBD1 . TRBJ2-3 TRBV4-1 TGCGCCAGCAGCCCTCGGACGGGACAGGGGCTTCGCACAGATACGCAGTATTTT CASSPRTGQGLRTDTQYF
TRBD1 once TRBJ1-6 TRBV4-2 TGTGCCAGCAGCCCTGTCGGACAGGGGGCCGATAATTCACCCCTCCACTTT CASSPVGQGADNSPLHF
TRBD1 . TRBJ2-1 TRBV9 TGTGCCAGCAGCGTAGCACAGGGGACCTACAATGAGCAGTTCTTC CASSVAQGTYNEQFF
TRBD2 . TRBJ2-2 TRBV6-5 TGTGCCAGCGGGGGGGACACCGGGGAGCTGTTTTTT CASGGDTGELFF
TRBD1 few TRBJ1-2 TRBV6-6 TGTGCCAGCAGTTCCTCGACAGGGTATAACTATGGCTACACCTTC CASSSSTGYNYGYTF
. . TRBJ1-3 TRBV19 TGTGCCAGTAGTCCGGAGGGTGGGCGAGCCGACACCATATATTTT CASSPEGGRADTIYF
. once TRBJ2-7 TRBV6-5 TGTGCCAGCAGTTACTCGACACCCCGCGAGCAGTACTTC CASSYSTPREQYF
TRBD1 . TRBJ1-2 TRBV19 TGTGCCAGTAGTATAGAAGGCGGCAGGGGGGTCGATGGCTACACCTTC CASSIEGGRGVDGYTF
TRBD1 . TRBJ1-2 TRBV6-6 TGTGCCAGCAGGCCTACAGGGGATGCTGGCTACACCTTC CASRPTGDAGYTF
TRBD1 . TRBJ1-2 TRBV28 TGTGCCAGCAGCCCCGGGACAGGGGACAACTATGGCTACACCTTC CASSPGTGDNYGYTF
TRBD1 . TRBJ2-3 TRBV7-9 TGTGCCAGCAGCTTAGCTACAGGGGCTACCCTATTT CASSLATGATLF
TRBD1 . TRBJ2-2 TRBV6-4 TGTGCCAGCAGTGCCGGGACAGGGCCCACCGGGGAGCTGTTTTTT CASSAGTGPTGELFF
. . TRBJ2-3 TRBV6-5 TGTGCCAGCAGTTATTCCGGGACTTTCACAGATACGCAGTATTTT CASSYSGTFTDTQYF
. . TRBJ2-7 TRBV11-2 TGTGCCAGCAGCTCAGAGACATACGAGCAGTACTTC CASSSETYEQYF
TRBD1 . TRBJ2-7 TRBV2 TGTGCCAGCAGCTTGGTCGAGGGGGCGACCTACGAGCAGTACTTC CASSLVEGATYEQYF
. . TRBJ2-7 TRBV29-1 TGCAGCGTTGAACAGAACTACGAGCAGTACTTC CSVEQNYEQYF
. . TRBJ2-1 TRBV7-3 TGTGCCAGCAGCCAACGGCAGACTAGCAATGAGCAGTTCTTC CASSQRQTSNEQFF
. . TRBJ2-7 TRBV11-1 TGTGCCAGCAGCTTATACCCGTACTACGAGCAGTACTTC CASSLYPYYEQYF
TRBD1 . TRBJ2-7 TRBV7-2 TGTGCCAGCAGCTTACGGGGACAGGACTACGAGCAGTACTTC CASSLRGQDYEQYF
TRBD1 . TRBJ2-2 TRBV10-3 TGTGCCATCAGACCGACAGGGGTGGGAACCGGGGAGCTGTTTTTT CAIRPTGVGTGELFF
. . TRBJ2-3 TRBV19 TGTGCCAGTAGGCTGGTCGGTATGCCGACTAGCACAGATACGCAGTATTTT CASRLVGMPTSTDTQYF
. . TRBJ1-5 TRBV6-5 TGTGCCAGCAGACAACCCGGGATAAATCAGCCCCAGCATTTT CASRQPGINQPQHF
TRBD2 . TRBJ2-2 TRBV7-2 TGTGCCAGCAGCTTATGGGCTAGCGGGGGGGCGGACACCGGGGAGCTGTTTTTT CASSLWASGGADTGELFF
TRBD2 . TRBJ2-3 TRBV9 TGTGCCAGCAGCCCCATGGTAGCGGGGGGTGCAGATACGCAGTATTTT CASSPMVAGGADTQYF
. few TRBJ1-1 TRBV5-1 TGCGCCAGCAGCTTGTGGGGCAGTGTGGCCACTGAAGCTTTCTTT CASSLWGSVATEAFF
TRBD1 few TRBJ2-5 TRBV10-3 TGTGCCATCAGCATTACAGGGGAAGAGACCCAGTACTTC CAISITGEETQYF
. . TRBJ1-1 TRBV19 TGTGCCAGTAGTATGGGGAGGAACACTGAAGCTTTCTTT CASSMGRNTEAFF
. few TRBJ1-2 TRBV27 TGTGCCAGCAGTTTGGGGGCAGGGAACTATGGCTACACCTTC CASSLGAGNYGYTF
TRBD2 many TRBJ2-2 TRBV5-5 TGTGCCAGCAGCGTCTACACTAGCGGGGGGGCATCCGGGGAGCTGTTTTTT CASSVYTSGGASGELFF
TRBD2 . TRBJ2-2 TRBV5-1 TGCGCCAGCAGCGGGGGACTAGCGGGATCTACCGAGCCCGGGGAGCTGTTTTTT CASSGGLAGSTEPGELFF
. . TRBJ2-5 TRBV6-5 TGTGCCAGCAGTTACTCGTCCAGACAAGAGACCCAGTACTTC CASSYSSRQETQYF
TRBD1 . TRBJ2-1 TRBV6-5 TGTGCCAGCAGTTACTCGAAAGGGGGCGGCCACAATGAGCAGTTCTTC CASSYSKGGGHNEQFF
. few TRBJ1-1 TRBV19 TGTGCCAGTAGTATTGGGGTCTGGGGAGGCACTGAAGCTTTCTTT CASSIGVWGGTEAFF
. . TRBJ1-1 TRBV7-2 TGTGCCAGCAGCTTAGTGGGGGGGATCGGATACACTGAAGCTTTCTTT CASSLVGGIGYTEAFF
. . TRBJ2-5 TRBV7-9 TGTGCCAGCAGCCCGAGTAGCGGAGGAGGAGAGACCCAGTACTTC CASSPSSGGGETQYF
. . TRBJ2-7 TRBV7-6 TGTGCCAGCAGCTTATCCCCTGACAGGTTTTACGAGCAGTACTTC CASSLSPDRFYEQYF
. . TRBJ2-2 TRBV4-1 TGCGCCAGCAGCCGTATTGCCAGGGGTCAAAACACCGGGGAGCTGTTTTTT CASSRIARGQNTGELFF
TRBD1 . TRBJ1-2 TRBV7-9 TGTGCCAGCAGCTTATTAATGACAGGGAAAGGGTCTTATGGCTACACCTTC CASSLLMTGKGSYGYTF
TRBD2 . TRBJ2-3 TRBV11-2 TGTGCCAGCAGCTTGGGAGGGATCACAGATACGCAGTATTTT CASSLGGITDTQYF